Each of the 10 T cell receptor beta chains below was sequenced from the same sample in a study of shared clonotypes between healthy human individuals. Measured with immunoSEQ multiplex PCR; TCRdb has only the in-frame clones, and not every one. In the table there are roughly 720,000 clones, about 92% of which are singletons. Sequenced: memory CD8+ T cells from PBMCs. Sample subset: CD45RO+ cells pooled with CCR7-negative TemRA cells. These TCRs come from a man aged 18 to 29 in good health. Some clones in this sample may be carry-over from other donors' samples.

The CDR3 loop is CASSLFLLSGGLEAFF. Written as DNA, the CDR3 is TGCGCCAGCAGCTTGTTCTTGTTGTCCGGAGGACTTGAAGCTTTCTTT. The V and J genes are TRBV5-1 and TRBJ1-1; D is unclear. Germline V lookup: CDR1 SGHRS, CDR2 YFSETQ. The CDR3 loop spans 16 amino acids. V shed 1 base and J shed 7 bases, with 20 bases lying between them.

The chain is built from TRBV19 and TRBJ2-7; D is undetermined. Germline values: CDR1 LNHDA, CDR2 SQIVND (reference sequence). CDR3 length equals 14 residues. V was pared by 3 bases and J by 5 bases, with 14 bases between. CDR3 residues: CASSMRQAVDEQYF. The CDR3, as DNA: TGTGCCAGTAGTATGAGGCAGGCAGTGGACGAGCAGTACTTC. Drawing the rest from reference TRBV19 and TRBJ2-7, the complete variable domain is DGGITQSPKYLFRKEGQNVTLSCEQNLNHDAMYWYRQDPGQGLRLIYYSQIVNDFQKGDIAEGYSVSREKKESFPLTVTSAQKNPTAFYLCASSMRQAVDEQYFGPGTRLTVT.

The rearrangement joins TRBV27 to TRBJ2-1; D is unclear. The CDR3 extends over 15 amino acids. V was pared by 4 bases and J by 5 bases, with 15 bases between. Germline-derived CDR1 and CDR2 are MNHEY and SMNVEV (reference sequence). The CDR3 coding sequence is TGTGCCAGCAGTTCGACACCTCTCCTCCACAATGAGCAGTTCTTC. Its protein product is CASSSTPLLHNEQFF.

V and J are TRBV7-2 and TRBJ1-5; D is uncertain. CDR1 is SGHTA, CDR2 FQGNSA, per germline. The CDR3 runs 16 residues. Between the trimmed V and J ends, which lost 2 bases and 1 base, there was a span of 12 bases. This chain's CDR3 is CASSLIVTASNQPQHF. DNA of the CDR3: TGTGCCAGCAGCTTAATCGTCACAGCGAGCAATCAGCCCCAGCATTTT.

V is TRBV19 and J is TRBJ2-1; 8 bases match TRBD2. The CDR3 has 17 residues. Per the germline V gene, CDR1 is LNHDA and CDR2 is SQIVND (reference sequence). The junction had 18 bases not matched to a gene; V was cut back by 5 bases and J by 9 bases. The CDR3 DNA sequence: TGTGCCAGTAGTTCTCGTACAATTAGCGGGGACTCGGGTGAGCAGTTCTTC. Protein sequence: CASSSRTISGDSGEQFF.

The CDR3 is CASSTGTGAIEQFF. For the CDR3, the DNA is TGTGCCAGCAGTACCGGGACAGGGGCGATTGAGCAGTTCTTC. V gene TRBV6-1 combines with J gene TRBJ2-1, with 10 nucleotides matching TRBD1. The trim removed 5 bases at V and 9 bases at J, leaving 7 bases unmatched. The CDR3 is made up of 14 amino acids. Germline V gene lookup returns CDR1 MNHNS and CDR2 SASEGT.

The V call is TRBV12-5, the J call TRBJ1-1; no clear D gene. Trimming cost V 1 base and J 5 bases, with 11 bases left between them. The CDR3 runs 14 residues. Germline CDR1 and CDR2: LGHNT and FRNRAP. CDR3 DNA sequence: TGTGCTAGTGGTTTGGGTCCCGGACGGACTGAAGCTTTCTTT. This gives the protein CASGLGPGRTEAFF.

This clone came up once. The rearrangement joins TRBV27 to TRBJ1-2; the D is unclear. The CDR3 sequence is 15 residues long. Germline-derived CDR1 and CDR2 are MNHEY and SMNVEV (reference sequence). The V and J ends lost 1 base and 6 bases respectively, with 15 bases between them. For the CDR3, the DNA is TGTGCCAGCAGTTTATTGGTAACTTTAGGAGATGGCTACACCTTC. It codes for CASSLLVTLGDGYTF.

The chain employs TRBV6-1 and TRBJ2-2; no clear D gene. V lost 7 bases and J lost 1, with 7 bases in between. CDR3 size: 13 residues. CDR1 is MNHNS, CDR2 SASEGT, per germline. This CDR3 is CASKGLNTGELFF. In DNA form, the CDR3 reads TGTGCCAGCAAGGGTCTGAACACCGGGGAGCTGTTTTTT.

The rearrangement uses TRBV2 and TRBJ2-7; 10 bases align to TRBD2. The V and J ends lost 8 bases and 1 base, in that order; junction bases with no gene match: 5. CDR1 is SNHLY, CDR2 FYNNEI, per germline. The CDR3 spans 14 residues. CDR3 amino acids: CASFQREGSYEQYF. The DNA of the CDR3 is TGTGCCAGCTTCCAGCGGGAGGGATCCTACGAGCAGTACTTC.